The rows below give T cell receptor beta chains drawn from one sample of a study of T cell repertoires in cytomegalovirus infection. No cognate antigen is known for these TCRs. TCRdb recomputed calls from the reads with MiXCR, one row per CDR3 protein. Among 750,000 to 950,000 distinct CDR3 sequences listed, about 27% were seen once. Here the sequenced sample was cultured CD8+ T cells from PBMCs, taken from culture after CMV antigen stimulation. The receptors derive from a human donor in good health (CMV status not recorded). Some clones in this sample may be carry-over from other donors' samples. Each CDR3 is given with its conserved first and last residue. The order of the fields is D gene, J gene, clone size, V gene, CDR3 protein, CDR3 DNA. The D gene is left open where the match is weak. The size of a clone is reported for some rows only, either as once, few or many, or as a class for expanded clones.

>.|TRBJ2-4|few|TRBV7-9
CASSLVGGRGNIQYF
TGTGCCAGCAGCTTAGTCGGGGGGCGAGGAAACATTCAGTACTTC
>.|TRBJ1-6|.|TRBV6-8
CASSYSGGPNSPLHF
TGTGCCAGCAGTTACTCTGGGGGCCCGAATTCACCCCTCCACTTT
>.|TRBJ2-1|.|TRBV6-8
CTSGREQTYNEQFF
TGTACCAGCGGTAGGGAACAGACCTACAATGAGCAGTTCTTC
>.|TRBJ2-2|.|TRBV24-1
CATSERGGELFF
TGTGCCACCAGTGAGCGTGGCGGGGAGCTGTTTTTT
>.|TRBJ1-1|many|TRBV19
CASSQMNTEAFF
TGCGCCAGCAGCCAAATGAACACTGAAGCTTTCTTT
>.|TRBJ1-4|few|TRBV7-9
CASSPPTGTFNEKLFF
TGTGCCAGCAGCCCCCCCACGGGGACCTTTAATGAAAAACTGTTTTTT
>.|TRBJ1-2|.|TRBV7-6
CASSLGYPGGYGYTF
TGTGCCAGCAGCTTAGGCTACCCGGGGGGCTATGGCTACACCTTC
>TRBD1|TRBJ2-3|.|TRBV9
CASSSRQGITDTQYF
TGTGCCAGCAGCTCCCGACAGGGTATAACAGATACGCAGTATTTT
>.|TRBJ1-1|.|TRBV19
CASSIPGDLNTEAFF
TGTGCCAGTAGTATTCCAGGGGACCTGAACACTGAAGCTTTCTTT
>TRBD1|TRBJ1-1|many|TRBV7-2
CASSLDRVEAFF
TGTGCCAGCAGCTTGGACAGGGTTGAAGCTTTCTTT
>.|TRBJ2-3|many|TRBV7-6
CASSSWAGDTDTQYF
TGTGCCAGCAGCTCCTGGGCAGGGGACACAGATACGCAGTATTTT
>.|TRBJ2-1|.|TRBV6-2/TRBV6-3
CASKGGGQTYSEQFF
TGTGCCAGCAAAGGAGGGGGACAGACCTACAGTGAGCAGTTCTTC
>.|TRBJ2-7|.|TRBV7-9
CASSPTSMSYEQYF
TGTGCCAGCAGCCCCACATCGATGTCCTACGAGCAGTACTTC
>.|TRBJ1-1|.|TRBV20-1
CSAIGDTQAFF
TGCAGTGCTATCGGGGACACCCAAGCTTTCTTT
>.|TRBJ2-1|few|TRBV2
CASIQDGGEQFF
TGTGCCAGCATCCAGGACGGTGGGGAGCAGTTCTTC
>TRBD1|TRBJ1-4|.|TRBV19
CASSLATGTALRKLFF
TGTGCCAGTAGTCTTGCCACCGGGACAGCCTTAAGGAAACTGTTTTTT
>TRBD2|TRBJ2-1|.|TRBV28
CASSLYGGAASEQFF
TGTGCCAGCAGTTTATACGGGGGGGCTGCGTCCGAGCAGTTCTTC
>.|TRBJ1-5|few|TRBV4-1
CASSQGEVAVDQPQHF
TGCGCCAGCAGCCAAGGCGAGGTGGCGGTGGATCAGCCCCAGCATTTT
>.|TRBJ1-6|.|TRBV6-1
CASSGLWPFPLHF
TGTGCCAGCAGTGGTTTATGGCCCTTTCCCCTCCACTTT
>.|TRBJ1-5|few|TRBV27
CASSFWGNQPQHF
TGTGCCAGCAGTTTTTGGGGGAATCAGCCCCAGCATTTT
>.|TRBJ1-1|.|TRBV19
CASSIGWAAREDTEAFF
TGTGCCAGTAGTATTGGATGGGCGGCTCGGGAGGACACTGAAGCTTTCTTT
>.|TRBJ1-1|.|TRBV5-4
CASSPIGAQGSTEAFF
TGTGCCAGCAGCCCGATCGGGGCCCAGGGGAGCACTGAAGCTTTCTTT
>TRBD1|TRBJ1-2|many|TRBV7-2
CASSSTGYDGYTF
TGTGCCAGCAGCTCGACAGGGTACGATGGCTACACCTTC
>.|TRBJ2-3|.|TRBV27
CASGVTDTQYF
TGTGCCAGCGGGGTAACAGATACGCAGTATTTT
>.|TRBJ2-6|.|TRBV12-3/TRBV12-4
CASYPGANVLTF
TGTGCCAGCTATCCTGGGGCCAACGTCCTGACTTTC
>TRBD2|TRBJ2-5|few|TRBV4-3
CASSQRLAGGSQETQYF
TGCGCCAGCAGCCAACGACTAGCGGGGGGTTCTCAAGAGACCCAGTACTTC
>TRBD1|TRBJ1-2|many|TRBV6-6
CASSYGTENGYTF
TGTGCCAGCAGTTATGGGACAGAAAATGGCTACACCTTC
>.|TRBJ1-2|.|TRBV29-1
CSVLSGTPSSYGYTF
TGCAGCGTTCTTTCCGGGACCCCATCGTCTTATGGCTACACCTTC
>TRBD1|TRBJ2-7|few|TRBV2
CASRGSHRFDRAGQYF
TGTGCCAGCAGGGGTTCTCATCGCTTTGACAGGGCGGGTCAGTACTTC
>.|TRBJ1-6|.|TRBV3-1
CASSQGPHNSPLHF
TGTGCCAGCAGCCAAGGCCCCCATAATTCACCCCTCCACTTT
>TRBD1|TRBJ1-5|many|TRBV27
CASSLGQSNQPQHF
TGTGCCAGCAGTTTGGGACAGAGCAATCAGCCCCAGCATTTT
>.|TRBJ1-2|few|TRBV4-3
CASSQGATEVYGYTF
TGCGCCAGCAGCCAAGGTGCGACAGAAGTCTATGGCTACACCTTC